The present TCR beta chain was sequenced within a study of cytomegalovirus exposure and HLA in healthy donors. About this clone: Antigen: not known.

The ends lost 2 bases at V and 7 bases at J; junction bases unmatched: 4. The CDR3 is 14 residues long. CDR1 is SGHTA, CDR2 FQGTGA, per germline. A multiplex PCR was run with 60 Vbeta primers and 13 Jbeta primers. Sequencing was performed with immunoSEQ multiplex PCR; in TCRdb, only in-frame clones are kept and a portion is missing. The sample shows around 90,000 clones, 79% of them seen only once. Whole-study results and caveats: It was reported that the classifier diagnosed cytomegalovirus status with high specificity and sensitivity in both the original and validation cohorts. Later analysis suggested most CMV-associated TCR beta chains were HLA-restricted.

The sequence was collected from a male donor in good health and CMV-seropositive. The rearrangement joins TRBV7-3 to TRBJ2-1, with 8 bases lining up with TRBD2. The sequencing input was PBMCs. The CDR3 region is CASSLSVAGNEQFF. The CDR3 nucleotides read TGTGCCAGCAGCTTATCGGTAGCGGGAAATGAGCAGTTCTTC.